This note documents a single TCR beta chain sequence. These data come from a study of control samples from healthy donors and cancer patients. V lost 4 bases and J lost 2, with 16 bases in between. The CDR3 consists of 16 residues. Germline V gene lookup returns CDR1 LGHDT and CDR2 YNNKEL (reference sequence). Profiling relied on immunoSEQ multiplex PCR, and the TCRdb table lists in-frame clones only, not all of them. The sample yields fewer than 90,000 clones, roughly 94% seen once. The rearrangement uses TRBV3-1 (or the pseudogene TRBV3-2) and TRBJ2-3; TRBD2 is a possible D gene (7 bases). The sequence was collected from a woman between 35 and 50 years old in good health. The sample taken for sequencing was blood. CDR3 bases: TGTGCCAGCAGCCTTTATACCGGGGGGCCCACAGATACGCAGTATTTT. Translating it yields CASSLYTGGPTDTQYF.